One and the same sample provided the 19 T cell receptor beta chains below, sequenced in a study of T cells in Graves' hyperthyroidism and ophthalmopathy. Amplified TCR beta CDR3 regions came from RNA transcripts. A first-round RT-PCR of the TCR CDR3 used the HTBI primer set. MiXCR was run by TCRdb on the multiplex PCR reads, yielding one entry per CDR3 protein. The data show about 700,000 distinct CDR3 sequences, less than 15% seen once. The sample comprised blood. The source of these receptors is a woman aged 18-29 years with Graves' hyperthyroidism.

The sample holds many counts of this clonotype. V is TRBV28 and J is TRBJ1-2; no definite D call. The CDR3 extends over 13 amino acids. CDR1 and CDR2 (germline): MDHEN, SYDVKM. V dropped 2 bases and J dropped 4 bases, with 8 bases sitting between them. CDR3: CASSLGGSYGYTF. The CDR3 nucleotides are TGTGCCAGCAGTTTAGGAGGGTCCTATGGCTACACCTTC.

The chain joins TRBV7-8 to TRBJ1-4; D may be TRBD1 (6 bases). V was cut by 6 bases and J by 7 bases, with 15 bases left in between. The CDR3 covers 14 residues. Germline V gives CDR1 SGHVS, CDR2 FQNEAQ. The DNA of the CDR3 is TGTGCCAGCAGTTCGGGGACATTTTCTGAAAAACTGTTTTTT. It yields the protein CASSSGTFSEKLFF.

This clonotype was seen ten or more times. The chain couples TRBV11-2 to TRBJ1-1; D may be TRBD1 (5 bases). Germline assignment: CDR1 SGHAT and CDR2 FQNNGV. V dropped 5 bases and J dropped 3 bases, with 13 bases sitting between them. This CDR3 contains 14 residues. The CDR3 DNA reads TGTGCCAGCAGCCGACGGGGGGAGGACACTGAAGCTTTCTTT. Its protein is CASSRRGEDTEAFF.

In its sample, this clonotype was seen once. A single base separates this from a much larger clone, so it may be a read error. Because the CDR3 is missing its conserved closing phenylalanine or tryptophan, this is likely a read error. The rearrangement joins TRBV11-2 to TRBJ2-3, with D possibly TRBD2 on 5 matching bases. The ends were cut back, 4 bases at V and 4 bases at J, with 9 bases in the middle. CDR1 is SGHAT, CDR2 FQNNGV, per germline. The CDR3 is 13 amino acids. The CDR3: CASSSDWPDTQYI. CDR3 in DNA: TGTGCCAGCAGCTCGGACTGGCCAGATACGCAGTATATT.

The chain combines TRBV6-2 or TRBV6-3 with TRBJ2-1; 7 bases map to TRBD2. Germline V gene data show CDR1 as MNHEY and CDR2 as SVGEGT. J lost 10 bases, V lost 0 bases, and 12 bases had no gene match. The length of the CDR3 is 16 residues. The CDR3 protein is CASSYSLTRTRHEQFF. CDR3 bases: TGTGCCAGCAGTTACTCGCTCACGAGGACTAGACACGAGCAGTTCTTC.

This clonotype was found a few times. CDR3 residues: CASSSHDRANTGELFF. Here the CDR3 DNA reads TGTGCCAGCAGCTCTCACGACAGGGCCAACACCGGGGAGCTGTTTTTT. This chain uses TRBV5-4 with TRBJ2-2, with TRBD1 matching over 7 bases. With V trimmed by 3 bases and J by 2 bases, 7 bases remained unmatched. The germline V gene encodes CDR1 SGHNT and CDR2 YYREEE (reference sequence). CDR3 length equals 16 residues.

This chain connects TRBV19 to TRBJ1-5, with D unclear. The V end lost 7 bases, the J end lost 4 bases, and 14 bases lay between the germline ends. The CDR3 sequence is 14 residues long. In germline, CDR1 is LNHDA, CDR2 SQIVND (reference sequence). The CDR3 DNA is TGTGCCAGTACGAACCGGGCGAGGAATCAGCCCCAGCATTTT. It yields the protein CASTNRARNQPQHF.

There are many counts of this clonotype. The chain employs TRBV2 and TRBJ1-5; D might be TRBD1 (6 bases). The CDR3 has 15 amino acids. Germline V CDR1 and CDR2: SNHLY, FYNNEI. V was shortened by 6 bases and J by 5 bases, with 17 bases between the two germline ends. CDR3 sequence: CASRGGQGGYQPQHF. CDR3 coding DNA: TGTGCCAGCAGGGGGGGACAAGGCGGCTATCAGCCCCAGCATTTT.

This clonotype was found many times. This chain links TRBV2 with TRBJ2-4; D is unclear. Trimming took 8 bases from V and 6 from J, leaving 23 bases between them. From germline, CDR1 is SNHLY and CDR2 FYNNEI. The CDR3 sequence is 16 residues long. The CDR3 DNA reads as TGTGCCAGCGCCACCAACACCTTAGCATCGGGAAACATTCAGTACTTC. Its protein is CASATNTLASGNIQYF.

Many counts were recorded for this clonotype. V and J are TRBV3-1 and TRBJ2-2; D is ambiguous. Trimming stripped 3 bases from V and 6 bases from J, with 14 bases between. The germline gives CDR1 LGHDT, CDR2 YNNKEL (reference sequence). This CDR3 comprises 15 residues. This CDR3 reads CASSQLIGSPGELFF. In nucleotides, the CDR3 is TGTGCCAGCAGCCAGTTGATCGGATCCCCCGGGGAGCTGTTTTTT.

Many counts were recorded for this clonotype. The chain carries TRBV3-1 and TRBJ2-7, with D perhaps matching TRBD2 (6 bases). From germline, CDR1 is LGHDT and CDR2 YNNKEL (reference sequence). CDR3 size: 13 residues. The V and J ends lost 3 bases and 6 bases respectively, with 12 bases between them. The DNA for the CDR3 is TGTGCCAGCAGCCAGGGACTGGGTTTCGAGCAGTACTTC. It specifies CASSQGLGFEQYF.

This clonotype occurred many times. The rearrangement links TRBV4-3 to TRBJ2-7; TRBD1 matches at 11 bases. The CDR3 is made up of 15 amino acids. V trimming: 4 bases; J trimming: 9 bases; junction bases outside the gene matches: 11. Germline V gene data show CDR1 as LGHNA and CDR2 as YSLEER. CDR3 DNA: TGCGCCAGCAGCCCTAAGGCGGGACAGGGGGGTCCGCAGTACTTC. Translation: CASSPKAGQGGPQYF.

This chain connects TRBV7-9 to TRBJ2-7; D is uncertain. With 5 bases removed from V and 5 bases from J, the gap between germline ends came to 13 bases. The CDR3 has 13 amino acids. The germline CDR1 and CDR2 sequences are SEHNR and FQNEAQ (reference sequence). The CDR3 spells CASSLLNGHEQYF. In DNA, the CDR3 is TGTGCCAGCAGCCTGCTGAACGGCCACGAGCAGTACTTC.

The sample holds a few counts of this clonotype. CDR3 sequence: CSAPGDVSNQPQHF. Here the CDR3 DNA reads TGCAGCGCACCGGGGGATGTAAGCAATCAGCCCCAGCATTTT. V gene TRBV20-1 combines with J gene TRBJ1-5; D is perhaps TRBD1 (5 bases). Germline V gene sequence: CDR1 DFQATT, CDR2 SNEGSKA (reference sequence). CDR3 size: 14 residues.

As regards this clonotype: A read error may explain this, as a much larger clone is one base away. The chain links TRBV15 to TRBJ2-1; D might be TRBD1 (5 bases). CDR3 length: 15 amino acids. Germline-derived CDR1 and CDR2 are LNHNV and YYDKDF (reference sequence). The CDR3 loop is CATSRDTSSYNEQSF. CDR3 in DNA: TGTGCCACCAGCAGGGACACCAGCTCCTACAATGAGCAGTCCTTC.

This clonotype has more than one count but fewer than ten. This rearrangement joins TRBV10-3 to TRBJ2-3; the match to TRBD2 covers 11 bases. V shed 4 bases, J shed 4 bases, and the junction held 7 bases outside the gene matches. The CDR3 length is 16 residues. Germline V gene sequence: CDR1 ENHRY, CDR2 SYGVKD. As DNA, the CDR3 is TGTGCCATCAGTGGCCTACTAGCGGGAGTGGCAGATACGCAGTATTTT. It is translated as CAISGLLAGVADTQYF.

This clonotype was recorded at least ten times. The rearrangement uses TRBV11-2 and TRBJ2-7; D is unresolved. The CDR3 is 14 residues long. CDR1 SGHAT and CDR2 FQNNGV come from the germline V gene. V was cut by 2 bases and J by 2 bases, with 10 bases left in between. CDR3 bases: TGTGCCAGCAGCTTAAGGACCCCGACCTACGAGCAGTACTTC. This translates into CASSLRTPTYEQYF.

This clonotype was counted at least ten times. This chain uses TRBV28 with TRBJ1-4; TRBD1 might be the D (6 bases). The CDR3 runs to 17 residues. In germline, CDR1 is MDHEN, CDR2 SYDVKM. Trimming took 5 bases from V and 0 from J, leaving 16 bases between them. CDR3 sequence (DNA): TGTGCCAGCAGTCTTGATGGGACACCAGCAACTAATGAAAAACTGTTTTTT. Its translation is CASSLDGTPATNEKLFF.

This clonotype has a count of ten or more. The chain joins TRBV27 to TRBJ1-1; 7 positions agree with TRBD1. The junction had 25 bases not matched to a gene; V was cut back by 5 bases and J by 7 bases. CDR1 MNHEY and CDR2 SMNVEV come from the germline V gene (reference sequence). The CDR3 is 19 residues long. Written as DNA, the CDR3 is TGTGCCAGCAGTCCTCTATTGTGGGGACAGCAATTCGGTAGTAATGAAGCTTTCTTT. Its protein is CASSPLLWGQQFGSNEAFF.